This T cell receptor beta chain is from a study of blood T cell repertoires in COVID-19. Original data processing: It was from reference gene primer amplification that nucleated cell counts were estimated. TCRdb keeps only in-frame clones here, not all; method: immunoSEQ multiplex PCR. From that table come the V and J calls and clone size; the DNA was used to work out D and trimming. The sample contains roughly 330,000 clones, roughly 90% of which appear only once. Seattle's enrolled individuals joined amid active infection and were then monitored longitudinally. CDR1 is SNHLY, CDR2 FYNNEI, per germline. The CDR3 loop spans 13 amino acids. The V end was cut by 6 bases, the J end by 4 bases, with 10 bases between.

The chain couples TRBV2 to TRBJ2-1; D not resolved. The source is a man aged 30 to 45 with COVID-19, enrolled during active disease. The specimen sequenced was peripheral blood. The CDR3 bases are TGTGCCAGCAGCCTTGACTTGTACAATGAGCAGTTCTTC. Residues: CASSLDLYNEQFF.